This TCR beta chain was retrieved from a study of blood T cells in healthy people across ages. This CDR3 region has 14 residues. CDR1 is LGHDT, CDR2 YNNKEL, per germline (reference sequence). The use of a sample-barcoded 5' primer and a J-beta primer mix characterized a second PCR of about 6 to 12 cycles. Each CDR3 protein gets one entry after TCRdb re-called the 5' RACE reads with MiXCR. The sample holds approximately 780,000 distinct CDR3 sequences, roughly 24% seen once. In the case of this clonotype: One end of the junction fails to match germline, which may point to a read error.

These data also featured in a second study, about T cells of mothers and their children. Per that paper: For the second PCR, the M1S primer put in sample barcodes and 2-4 random nucleotides.

The chain joins TRBV3-1 to TRBJ1-2, with D possibly matching TRBD1 (6 bases). The sample taken for sequencing was blood. This receptor was identified in a boy between 10 and 17 years old in good health. The CDR3 nucleotides are TGTGCCAGTAGCCAAGGGCGGGGGCTGGAAGGCTACACCTTC. It translates to CASSQGRGLEGYTF. Together with reference TRBV3-1 and TRBJ1-2, the CDR3 gives the full variable domain: DTAVSQTPKYLVTQMGNDKSIKCEQNLGHDTMYWYKQDSKKFLKIMFSYNNKELIINETVPNRFSPKSPDKAHLNLHINSLELGDSAVYFCASSQGRGLEGYTFGSGTRLTVV.